This entry describes one T cell receptor beta chain. What antigen it recognizes has not been identified. Base qualities are not provided; no much larger clone lies one nucleotide away. The sample originates from a study of T cells after posttransplantation cyclophosphamide (TCRdb year 2016). Context from the whole study: The study tracked T cell repertoire reconstitution by TRB sequencing after myeloablative bone marrow transplantation using posttransplantation cyclophosphamide as GVHD prophylaxis. In 3 patients, up to roughly 3 additional blood samples taken between 2 and 5.2 years after transplant also underwent TRB sequencing, as did pretransplant blood from a handful of patients. Antigen receptor sequencing was done on samples from around 32 PTCy-treated patients and from under 20 related bone marrow donors of those patients. TRB sequencing was performed on blood from all 35 or so PTCy patients with 1-year posttransplant specimens. Public TRB sequences were queried against a database of over 3,000 sequences associated with responses to pathogens, tumor antigens, self-antigens and alloantigens. TRA and TRB clonality were tightly correlated in several samples, so subsequent TCR analyses focused on TRB only. Results and caveats for the whole study, not just this receptor: The TRB repertoires of T cells infiltrating skin or GI tract showed only limited overlap with the TRB repertoires of T cells in blood. At 1-2 months, donor-recipient similarity was low but rose over the first year, and the later blood repertoires were often dominated by donor CD8+ memory clones. Across a few dozen patients, TRB clonality was highly associated with recipient CMV seropositivity and CMV reactivation, and diversity in PTCy patients was similar to diversity in CNI/methotrexate controls.

The V and J ends are trimmed by 4 bases and 2 bases, leaving 15 bases between them. For CDR1 and CDR2, the germline V gene lists SGDLS and YYNGEE. Its CDR3 holds 15 amino acids, cysteine through phenylalanine. CDR3 DNA only is kept here, 45 bases in frame from base 1. TRB sequencing was run on genomic DNA with either the immunoSEQ assay at survey resolution or the hsTCRB kit. Processing in the source paper ran as follows. The immunoSEQ software handled initial read processing, and the LymphoSeq R package was used for repertoire analyses. Clonality was computed as 1 minus normalized Shannon entropy, and a Gini coefficient was also calculated for each TRB dataset. Phenotypes of unsorted samples were inferred by mapping TRB sequences from sorted subsets of the recipient or donor onto the same recipient's unsorted samples. TCRdb took over this immuneACCESS table, retaining in-frame rearrangements with V and J assigned. Such tables are incomplete; in checked studies, under half of the missing clones stem from an unresolved V gene, and the remainder is unexplained. The D gene and trimming were derived from the DNA, and the V and J assignments and clone size from that table. This sample gives about 3,100 clones in total; roughly 84% of them show up just once. The ten largest make up about an eighth of the sample.

Peripheral blood samples were provided by related bone marrow donors on the day of marrow donation. Mononuclear cells from peripheral blood and bone marrow were separated by Ficoll-Hypaque density centrifugation and then cryopreserved. CD4+ and CD8+ T cells, including naive and memory subsets, were sorted by FACS using a FACSAria II. The V and J segments used are TRBV9 and TRBJ1-1; possibly the D gene is TRBD1, per 5 matching bases. Sequenced sample: CD8+ T cells sorted from PBMCs. The receptor was derived from a woman aged 45-65 years in good health and a related stem cell transplant donor. The CDR3 protein is CASSPPGGVNTEAFF. The sequenced DNA: TGTGCCAGCAGCCCCCCCGGGGGGGTAAACACTGAAGCTTTCTTT.